The entry below gives a single T cell receptor (beta chain) sequence along with its context. Its antigen remains unidentified. These data are taken from a study of T cell responses to AZD1222 COVID-19 vaccine. Study-wide points: Donors were largely white British and mainly female; clonal diversity was possibly underestimated. Scientists sampled the repertoires only once the peak T cell response had passed. It was only a handful of AZD1222 recipients who were seropositive at baseline.

Germline loops: CDR1 LNHNV, CDR2 YYDKDF (reference sequence). J lost 4 bases, V lost 5 bases, and 3 bases had no gene match. The CDR3 is made up of 13 amino acids. The assay was immunoSEQ multiplex PCR, and TCRdb's table has in-frame clones only and misses some. The data show about 150,000 clones, around 85% seen once. Sequenced material: peripheral blood, taken 28 days after the second AZD1222 dose. The clonotype was recovered from an adult who received the AZD1222 COVID-19 vaccine. The rearrangement joins TRBV15 to TRBJ1-1; 8 positions match TRBD1. The CDR3 bases are TGTGCCACCAGCTTCGACAGGGGCACTGAAGCTTTCTTT. It encodes CATSFDRGTEAFF. Full variable domain (missing parts from reference TRBV15 and TRBJ1-1): DAMVIQNPRYQVTQFGKPVTLSCSQTLNHNVMYWYQQKSSQAPKLLFHYYDKDFNNEADTPDNFQSRRPNTSFCFLDIRSPGLGDTAMYLCATSFDRGTEAFFGQGTRLTVV.